The T cell receptor (beta chain) described here comes from a study of naive and memory T cell subsets. Study-wide results and caveats: Tuberculin site TCR excess was interpreted as type IV hypersensitivity infiltration.

The treatment denotes: skin biopsy from PPD injection site in Mantoux-positive individual. TCR cDNA received a 3' ligated oligonucleotide that carried a UMI. Ten or more counts support this clonotype. No antigen is known for it. Ligated cDNA underwent four rounds of PCR with nested alpha and beta constant region primers and SP2. Alpha and beta constant region primers primed reverse transcription for blood and skin samples. TCRdb reprocessed the UMI-ligation and nested PCR reads via MiXCR and lists one record per CDR3 protein. The table lists over 11,000 distinct CDR3 sequences, about 5.5% of them singletons, with approximately 8.9% in the top ten. This sample comprised skin, obtained from a tuberculin skin test site. The receptor comes from an adult in good health.

CDR3 sequence (DNA): TGTGCCAGCAGTTTCACAGTTAACTATGGCTACACCTTC. This gives the protein CASSFTVNYGYTF. The chain carries TRBV27 and TRBJ1-2; no definite D call. CDR1 is MNHEY and CDR2 is SMNVEV in the germline V gene (reference sequence). The CDR3 is 13 amino acids. Trimming removed 3 bases from V and 1 base from J, with 6 bases in between.